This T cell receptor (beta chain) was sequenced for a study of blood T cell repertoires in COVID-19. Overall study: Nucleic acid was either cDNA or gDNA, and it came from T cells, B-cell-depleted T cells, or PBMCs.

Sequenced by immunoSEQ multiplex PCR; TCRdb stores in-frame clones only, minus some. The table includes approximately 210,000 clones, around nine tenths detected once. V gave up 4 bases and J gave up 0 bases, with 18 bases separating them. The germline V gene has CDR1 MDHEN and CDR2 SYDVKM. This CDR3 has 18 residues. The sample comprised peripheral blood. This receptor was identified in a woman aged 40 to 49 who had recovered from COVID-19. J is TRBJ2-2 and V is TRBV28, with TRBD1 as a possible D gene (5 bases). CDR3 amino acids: CASSSIDLQVPNTGELFF. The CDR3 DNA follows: TGTGCCAGCAGTTCCATTGATTTACAGGTACCGAACACCGGGGAGCTGTTTTTT.